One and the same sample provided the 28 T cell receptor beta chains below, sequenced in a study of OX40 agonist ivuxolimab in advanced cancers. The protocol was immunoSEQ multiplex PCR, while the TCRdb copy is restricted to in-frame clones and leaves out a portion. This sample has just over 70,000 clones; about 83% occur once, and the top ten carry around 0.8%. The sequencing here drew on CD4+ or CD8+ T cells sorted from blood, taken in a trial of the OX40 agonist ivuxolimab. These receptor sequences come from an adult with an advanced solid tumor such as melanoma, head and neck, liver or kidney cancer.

The CDR3 coding sequence is TGCGCCAGCAGCTTGGGATCGGACGGGCGCTATGGCTACACCTTC. Residues: CASSLGSDGRYGYTF. This rearrangement joins TRBV5-1 to TRBJ1-2, with D unresolved. The length of the CDR3 is 15 residues. Trimming stripped 0 bases from V and 4 bases from J, with 13 bases between. Germline loops: CDR1 SGHRS, CDR2 YFSETQ.

The CDR3 loop reads CASSFYAHGSDTQYF. The CDR3 coding sequence is TGTGCCAGCAGTTTCTACGCACATGGTTCAGATACGCAGTATTTT. The rearrangement joins TRBV28 to TRBJ2-3; D not resolved. CDR1 MDHEN and CDR2 SYDVKM come from the germline V gene. The ends were cut back, 3 bases at V and 4 bases at J, with 14 bases in the middle. The CDR3 totals 15 residues.

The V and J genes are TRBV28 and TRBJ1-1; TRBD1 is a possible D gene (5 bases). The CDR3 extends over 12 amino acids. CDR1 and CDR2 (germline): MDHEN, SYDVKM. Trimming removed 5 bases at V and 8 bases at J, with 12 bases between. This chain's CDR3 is CASSTRRAEAFF. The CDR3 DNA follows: TGTGCCAGCAGTACACGCAGGGCAGAAGCTTTCTTT.

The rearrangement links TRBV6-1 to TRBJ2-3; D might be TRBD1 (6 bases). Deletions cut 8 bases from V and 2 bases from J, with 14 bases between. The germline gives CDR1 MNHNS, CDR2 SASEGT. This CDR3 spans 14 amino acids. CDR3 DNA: TGTGCCAGCCGCGAACAGGGAAACACAGATACGCAGTATTTT. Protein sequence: CASREQGNTDTQYF.

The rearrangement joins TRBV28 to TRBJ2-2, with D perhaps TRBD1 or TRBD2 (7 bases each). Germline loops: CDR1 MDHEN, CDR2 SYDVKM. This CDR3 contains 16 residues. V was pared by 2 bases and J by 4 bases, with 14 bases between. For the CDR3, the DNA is TGTGCCAGCAGTTTAATGGCAGGGGGGGGCACCGGGGAGCTGTTTTTT. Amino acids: CASSLMAGGGTGELFF.

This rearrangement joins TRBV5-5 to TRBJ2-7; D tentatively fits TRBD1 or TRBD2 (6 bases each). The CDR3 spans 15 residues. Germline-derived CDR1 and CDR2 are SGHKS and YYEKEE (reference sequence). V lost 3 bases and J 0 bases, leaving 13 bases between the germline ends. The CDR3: CASSWGAFSSYEQYF. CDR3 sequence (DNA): TGTGCCAGCAGCTGGGGGGCCTTTAGCTCCTACGAGCAGTACTTC.

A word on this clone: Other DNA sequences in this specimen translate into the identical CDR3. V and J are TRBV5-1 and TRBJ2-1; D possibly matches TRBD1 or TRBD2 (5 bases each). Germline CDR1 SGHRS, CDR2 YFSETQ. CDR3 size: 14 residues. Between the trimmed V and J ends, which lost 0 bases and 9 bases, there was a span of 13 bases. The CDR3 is CASSLGLGVGEQFF. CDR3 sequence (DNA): TGCGCCAGCAGCTTGGGGCTGGGGGTGGGTGAGCAGTTCTTC.

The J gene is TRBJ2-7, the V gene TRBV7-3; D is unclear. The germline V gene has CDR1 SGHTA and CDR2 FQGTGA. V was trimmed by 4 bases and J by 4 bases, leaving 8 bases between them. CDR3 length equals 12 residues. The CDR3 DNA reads TGTGCCAGCAGCTCCCTGGGGTACGAGCAGTACTTC. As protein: CASSSLGYEQYF.

The CDR3 here is CASSPAGSYGYTF. Written as DNA, the CDR3 is TGTGCCAGCAGCCCAGCAGGGTCCTATGGCTACACCTTC. J is TRBJ1-2 and V is TRBV7-6, with TRBD1 as a possible D gene (5 bases). V was shortened by 5 bases and J by 4 bases, with 11 bases between the two germline ends. CDR3 length equals 13 residues. Germline CDR1 SGHVS, CDR2 FNYEAQ.

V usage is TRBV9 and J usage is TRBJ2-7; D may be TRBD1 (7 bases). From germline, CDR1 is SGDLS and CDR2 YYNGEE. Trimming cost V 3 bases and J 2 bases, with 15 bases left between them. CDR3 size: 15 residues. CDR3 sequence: CASSEAGGTAYEQYF. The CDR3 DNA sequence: TGTGCCAGCAGCGAGGCAGGAGGGACAGCCTACGAGCAGTACTTC.

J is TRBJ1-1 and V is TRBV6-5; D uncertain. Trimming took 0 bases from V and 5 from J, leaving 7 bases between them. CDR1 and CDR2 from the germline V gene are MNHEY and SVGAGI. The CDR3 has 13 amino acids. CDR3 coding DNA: TGTGCCAGCAGTTACTCGGGCAGGACTGAAGCTTTCTTT. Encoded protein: CASSYSGRTEAFF.

CDR3 loop: CASTLKSPGQGYNEQFF. CDR3 coding DNA: TGTGCCAGCACCCTGAAAAGCCCGGGACAGGGGTACAATGAGCAGTTCTTC. This rearrangement joins TRBV27 to TRBJ2-1; 10 bases line up with TRBD1. The trim removed 7 bases at V and 4 bases at J, leaving 13 bases unmatched. Germline V gives CDR1 MNHEY, CDR2 SMNVEV (reference sequence). The CDR3 totals 17 residues.

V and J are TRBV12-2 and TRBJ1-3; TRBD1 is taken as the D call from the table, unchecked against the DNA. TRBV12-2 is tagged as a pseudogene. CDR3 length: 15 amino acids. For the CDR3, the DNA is TGTGCCAGCAGCTCACACAGGGTAAACGAAAACACCATATATTTT. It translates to CASSSHRVNENTIYF.

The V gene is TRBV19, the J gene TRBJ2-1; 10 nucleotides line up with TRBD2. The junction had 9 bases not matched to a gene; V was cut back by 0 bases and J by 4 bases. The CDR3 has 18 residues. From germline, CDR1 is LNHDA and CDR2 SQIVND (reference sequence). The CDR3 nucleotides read TGTGCCAGTAGTATAGATCTGCCTAGCGGGAGCATGTACAATGAGCAGTTCTTC. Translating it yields CASSIDLPSGSMYNEQFF.

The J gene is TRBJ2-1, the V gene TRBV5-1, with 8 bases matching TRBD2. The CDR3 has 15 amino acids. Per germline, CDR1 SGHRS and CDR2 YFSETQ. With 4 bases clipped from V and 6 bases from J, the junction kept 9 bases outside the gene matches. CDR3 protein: CASSPTSALPNEQFF. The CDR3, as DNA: TGCGCCAGCAGCCCGACTAGCGCGCTGCCCAATGAGCAGTTCTTC. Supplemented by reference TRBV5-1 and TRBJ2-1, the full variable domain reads KAGVTQTPRYLIKTRGQQVTLSCSPISGHRSVSWYQQTPGQGLQFLFEYFSETQRNKGNFPGRFSGRQFSNSRSEMNVSTLELGDSALYLCASSPTSALPNEQFFGPGTRLTVL.

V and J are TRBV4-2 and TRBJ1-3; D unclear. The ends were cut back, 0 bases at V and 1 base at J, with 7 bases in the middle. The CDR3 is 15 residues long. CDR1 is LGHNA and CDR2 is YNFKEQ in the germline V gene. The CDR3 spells CASSQDLISGNTIYF. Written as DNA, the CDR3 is TGTGCCAGCAGCCAAGATCTTATTTCTGGAAACACCATATATTTT.

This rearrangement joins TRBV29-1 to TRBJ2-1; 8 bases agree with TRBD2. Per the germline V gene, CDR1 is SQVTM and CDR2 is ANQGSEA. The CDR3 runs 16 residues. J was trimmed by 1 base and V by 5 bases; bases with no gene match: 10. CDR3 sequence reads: CSVLARLANSYNEQFF. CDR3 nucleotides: TGCAGCGTTCTTGCCCGACTAGCGAATTCCTACAATGAGCAGTTCTTC.

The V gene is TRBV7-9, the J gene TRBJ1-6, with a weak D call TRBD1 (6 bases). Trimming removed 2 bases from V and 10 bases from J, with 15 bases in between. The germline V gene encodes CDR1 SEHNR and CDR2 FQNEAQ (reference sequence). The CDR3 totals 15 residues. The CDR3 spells CASSLIMGARSPLHF. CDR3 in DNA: TGTGCCAGCAGCTTAATTATGGGGGCGCGGTCACCCCTCCACTTT.

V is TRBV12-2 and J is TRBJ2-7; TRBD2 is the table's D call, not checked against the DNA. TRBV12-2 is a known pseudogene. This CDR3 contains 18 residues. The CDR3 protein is CASRLNGTSGRVSYEQYF. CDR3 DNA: TGTGCAAGTCGCTTAAACGGGACTAGCGGGAGGGTATCCTACGAGCAGTACTTC.

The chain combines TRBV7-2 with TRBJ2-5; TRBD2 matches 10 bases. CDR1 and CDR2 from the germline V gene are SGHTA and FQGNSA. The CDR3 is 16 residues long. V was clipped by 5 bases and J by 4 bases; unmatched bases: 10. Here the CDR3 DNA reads TGTGCCAGCAGCAAAGAGGAGGCTAGCGGGGGAGAGACCCAGTACTTC. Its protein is CASSKEEASGGETQYF.

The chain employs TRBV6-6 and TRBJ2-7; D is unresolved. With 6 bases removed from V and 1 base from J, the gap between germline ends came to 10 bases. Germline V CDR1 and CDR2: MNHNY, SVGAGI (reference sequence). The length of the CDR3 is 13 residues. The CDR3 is CASSRHGSYEQYF. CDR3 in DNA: TGTGCCAGCAGCCGCCACGGTTCCTACGAGCAGTACTTC.

CDR3 sequence reads: CASSGGTGKYGELFF. The CDR3 coding sequence is TGTGCCAGCAGCGGGGGAACAGGGAAATATGGGGAGCTGTTTTTT. The chain uses TRBV7-2 and TRBJ2-2, with a possible D match to TRBD1 (6 bases). Germline V CDR1 and CDR2: SGHTA, FQGNSA. This CDR3 is built from 15 residues. The V and J ends lost 5 bases and 8 bases respectively, with 18 bases between them.

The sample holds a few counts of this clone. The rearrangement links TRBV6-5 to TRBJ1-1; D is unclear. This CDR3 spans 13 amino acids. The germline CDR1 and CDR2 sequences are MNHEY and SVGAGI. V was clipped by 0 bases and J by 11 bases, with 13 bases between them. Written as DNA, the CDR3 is TGTGCCAGCAGTTACTCGGAGGGTACGTACGCTTTCTTT. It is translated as CASSYSEGTYAFF.

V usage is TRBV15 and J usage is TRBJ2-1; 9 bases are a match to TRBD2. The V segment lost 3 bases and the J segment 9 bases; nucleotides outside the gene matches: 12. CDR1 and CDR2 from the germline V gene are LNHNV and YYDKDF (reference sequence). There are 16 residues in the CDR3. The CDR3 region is CATSSPQRGVTGEQFF. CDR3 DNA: TGTGCCACCAGCAGTCCCCAGCGGGGGGTGACAGGTGAGCAGTTCTTC. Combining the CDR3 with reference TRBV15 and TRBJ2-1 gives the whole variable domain DAMVIQNPRYQVTQFGKPVTLSCSQTLNHNVMYWYQQKSSQAPKLLFHYYDKDFNNEADTPDNFQSRRPNTSFCFLDIRSPGLGDTAMYLCATSSPQRGVTGEQFFGPGTRLTVL.

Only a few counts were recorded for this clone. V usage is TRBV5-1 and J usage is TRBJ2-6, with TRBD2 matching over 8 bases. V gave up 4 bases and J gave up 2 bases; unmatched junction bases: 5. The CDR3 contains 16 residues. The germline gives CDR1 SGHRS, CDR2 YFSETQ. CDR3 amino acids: CASSPGGGAGANVLTF. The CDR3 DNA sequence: TGCGCCAGCAGCCCCGGGGGGGGCGCTGGGGCCAACGTCCTGACTTTC.

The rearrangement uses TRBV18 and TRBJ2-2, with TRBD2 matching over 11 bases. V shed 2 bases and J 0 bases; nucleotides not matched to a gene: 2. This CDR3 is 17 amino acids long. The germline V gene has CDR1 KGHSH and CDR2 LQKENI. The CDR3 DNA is TGTGCCAGCTCACCAGGTAGCGGGAGGGCGAACACCGGGGAGCTGTTTTTT. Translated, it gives CASSPGSGRANTGELFF.

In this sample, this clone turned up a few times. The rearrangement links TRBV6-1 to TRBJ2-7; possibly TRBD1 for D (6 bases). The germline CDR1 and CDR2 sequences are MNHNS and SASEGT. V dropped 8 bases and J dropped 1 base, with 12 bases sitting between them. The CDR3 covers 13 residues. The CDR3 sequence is CASGETGSYEQYF. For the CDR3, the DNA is TGTGCCAGCGGAGAGACAGGTTCCTACGAGCAGTACTTC.

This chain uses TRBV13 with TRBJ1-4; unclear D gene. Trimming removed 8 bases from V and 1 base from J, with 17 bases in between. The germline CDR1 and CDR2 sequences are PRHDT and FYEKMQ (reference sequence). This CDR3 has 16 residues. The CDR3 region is CASRAKGRLTNEKLFF. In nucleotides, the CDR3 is TGTGCCAGCCGCGCTAAAGGGCGTTTAACTAATGAAAAACTGTTTTTT. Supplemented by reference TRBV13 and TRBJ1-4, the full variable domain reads AAGVIQSPRHLIKEKRETATLKCYPIPRHDTVYWYQQGPGQDPQFLISFYEKMQSDKGSIPDRFSAQQFSDYHSELNMSSLELGDSALYFCASRAKGRLTNEKLFFGSGTQLSVL.